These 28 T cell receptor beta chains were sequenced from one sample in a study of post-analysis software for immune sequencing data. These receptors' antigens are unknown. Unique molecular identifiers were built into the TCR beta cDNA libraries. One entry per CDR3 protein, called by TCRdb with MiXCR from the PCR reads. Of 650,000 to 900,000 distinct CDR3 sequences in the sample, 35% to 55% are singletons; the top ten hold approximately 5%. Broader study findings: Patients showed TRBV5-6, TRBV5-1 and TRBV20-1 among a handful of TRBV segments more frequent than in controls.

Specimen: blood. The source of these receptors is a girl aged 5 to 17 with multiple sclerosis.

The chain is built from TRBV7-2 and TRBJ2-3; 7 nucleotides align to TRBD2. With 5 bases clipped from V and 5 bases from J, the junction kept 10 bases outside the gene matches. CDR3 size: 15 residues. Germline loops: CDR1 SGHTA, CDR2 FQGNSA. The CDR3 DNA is TGTGCCAGCAGCCCCACCGGGACTATTAGAGATACGCAGTATTTT. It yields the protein CASSPTGTIRDTQYF.

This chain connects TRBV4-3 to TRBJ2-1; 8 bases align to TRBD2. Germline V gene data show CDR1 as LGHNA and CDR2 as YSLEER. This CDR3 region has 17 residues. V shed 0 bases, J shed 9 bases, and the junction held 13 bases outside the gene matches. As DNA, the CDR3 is TGCGCCAGCAGCCAAGATCCCCCGGGACTAGTCGTGCGTGAGCAGTTCTTC. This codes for CASSQDPPGLVVREQFF.

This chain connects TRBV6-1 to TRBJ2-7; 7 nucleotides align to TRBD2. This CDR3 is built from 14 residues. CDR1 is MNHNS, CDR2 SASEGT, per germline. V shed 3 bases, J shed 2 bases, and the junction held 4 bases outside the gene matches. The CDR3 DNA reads TGTGCCAGCAGTGAGGCGGGAGTAACCTACGAGCAGTACTTC. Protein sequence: CASSEAGVTYEQYF.

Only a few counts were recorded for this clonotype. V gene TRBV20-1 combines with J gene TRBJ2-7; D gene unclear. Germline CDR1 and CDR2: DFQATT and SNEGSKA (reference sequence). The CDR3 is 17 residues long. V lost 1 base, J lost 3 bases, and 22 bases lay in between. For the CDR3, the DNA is TGCAGTGCTAGAGCTATCGGTAGCACCCACCCCATCTACGAGCAGTACTTC. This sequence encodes CSARAIGSTHPIYEQYF.

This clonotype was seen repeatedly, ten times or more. CDR3: CASKLGAGGIETQYF. The CDR3 DNA is TGTGCCAGCAAGCTAGGGGCGGGAGGTATAGAGACCCAGTACTTC. The rearrangement links TRBV27 to TRBJ2-5; 8 bases agree with TRBD2. Per germline, CDR1 MNHEY and CDR2 SMNVEV (reference sequence). The CDR3 length is 15 residues. V was clipped by 7 bases and J by 4 bases; unmatched bases: 11.

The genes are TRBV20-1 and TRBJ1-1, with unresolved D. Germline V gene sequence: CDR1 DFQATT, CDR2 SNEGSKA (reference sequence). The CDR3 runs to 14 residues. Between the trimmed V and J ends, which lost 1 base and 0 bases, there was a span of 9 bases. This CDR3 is CSARGNSLNTEAFF. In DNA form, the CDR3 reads TGCAGTGCTAGAGGGAACAGCCTGAACACTGAAGCTTTCTTT.

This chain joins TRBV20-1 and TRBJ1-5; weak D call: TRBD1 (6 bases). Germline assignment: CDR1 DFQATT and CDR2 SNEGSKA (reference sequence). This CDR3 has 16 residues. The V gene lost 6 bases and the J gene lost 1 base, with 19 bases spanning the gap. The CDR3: CSALLAGGMSNQPQHF. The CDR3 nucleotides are TGCAGTGCCCTCTTGGCGGGGGGCATGAGCAATCAGCCCCAGCATTTT.

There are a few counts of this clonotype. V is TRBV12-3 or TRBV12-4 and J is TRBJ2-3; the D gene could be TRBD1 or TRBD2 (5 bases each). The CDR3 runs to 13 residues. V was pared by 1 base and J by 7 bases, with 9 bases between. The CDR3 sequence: CASSLVGVNTQYF. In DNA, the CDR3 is TGTGCCAGCAGTTTAGTGGGGGTCAATACGCAGTATTTT.

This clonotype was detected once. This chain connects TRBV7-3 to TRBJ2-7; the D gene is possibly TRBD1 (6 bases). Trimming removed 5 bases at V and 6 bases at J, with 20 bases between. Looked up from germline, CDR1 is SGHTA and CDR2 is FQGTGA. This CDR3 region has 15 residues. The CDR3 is CASSPTGLPSAEQYF. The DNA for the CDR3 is TGTGCCAGCAGCCCCACAGGGCTCCCCAGTGCCGAGCAGTACTTC. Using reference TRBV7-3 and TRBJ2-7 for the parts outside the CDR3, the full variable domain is GAGVSQTPSNKVTEKGKYVELRCDPISGHTALYWYRQSLGQGPEFLIYFQGTGAADDSGLPNDRFFAVRPEGSVSTLKIQRTERGDSAVYLCASSPTGLPSAEQYFGPGTRLTVT.

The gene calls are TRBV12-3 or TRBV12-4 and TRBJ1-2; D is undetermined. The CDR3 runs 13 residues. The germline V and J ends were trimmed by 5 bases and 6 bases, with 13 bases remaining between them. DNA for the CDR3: TGTGCCAGCAGTCCGGTACTATGGGATGGCTACACCTTC. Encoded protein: CASSPVLWDGYTF.

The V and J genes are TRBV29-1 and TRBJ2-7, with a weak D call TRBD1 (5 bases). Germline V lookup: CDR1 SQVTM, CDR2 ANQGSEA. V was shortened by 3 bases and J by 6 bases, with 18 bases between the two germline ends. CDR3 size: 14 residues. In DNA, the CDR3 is TGCAGCGTTGATAGTCAGGGAAGCGTTTCCGAGCAGTACTTC. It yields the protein CSVDSQGSVSEQYF.

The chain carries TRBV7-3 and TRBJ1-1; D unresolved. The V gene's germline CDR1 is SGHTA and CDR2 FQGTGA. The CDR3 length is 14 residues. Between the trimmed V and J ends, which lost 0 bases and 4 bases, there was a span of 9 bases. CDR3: CASSLTPTGTEAFF. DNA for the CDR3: TGTGCCAGCAGCTTAACCCCCACTGGCACTGAAGCTTTCTTT.

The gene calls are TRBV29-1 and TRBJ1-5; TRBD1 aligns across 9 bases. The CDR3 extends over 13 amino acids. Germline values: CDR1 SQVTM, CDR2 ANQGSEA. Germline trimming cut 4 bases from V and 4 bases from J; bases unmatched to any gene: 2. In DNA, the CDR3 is TGCAGCGTTGGACAGGGGGTGAATCAGCCCCAGCATTTT. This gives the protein CSVGQGVNQPQHF.

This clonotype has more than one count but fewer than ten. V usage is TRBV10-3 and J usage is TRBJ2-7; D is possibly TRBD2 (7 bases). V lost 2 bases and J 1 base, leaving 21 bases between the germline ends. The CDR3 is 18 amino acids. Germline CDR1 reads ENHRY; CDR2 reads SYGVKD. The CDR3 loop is CAISEPGRAGARSYEQYF. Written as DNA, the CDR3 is TGTGCCATCAGTGAGCCGGGACGGGCGGGGGCCCGATCCTACGAGCAGTACTTC.

The CDR3 DNA reads as TGTGCCAGCGGATGGGTAGCGGGAGCGAGGGGTGAGCAGTTCTTC. Protein sequence: CASGWVAGARGEQFF. The V gene is TRBV28, the J gene TRBJ2-1; 9 bases map to TRBD2. CDR1 and CDR2 from the germline V gene are MDHEN and SYDVKM. The trim removed 8 bases at V and 9 bases at J, leaving 14 bases unmatched. There are 15 residues in the CDR3.

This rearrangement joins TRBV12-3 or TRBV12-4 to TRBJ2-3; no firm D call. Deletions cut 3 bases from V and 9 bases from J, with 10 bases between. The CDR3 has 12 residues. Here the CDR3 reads CASSFAHKTQYF. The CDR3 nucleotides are TGTGCCAGCAGTTTTGCACACAAAACGCAGTATTTT.

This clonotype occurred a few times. CDR3 nucleotides: TGCGCCAGCAGCCAAGCTTCCGGGACATCCTACGAGCAGTACTTC. Residues: CASSQASGTSYEQYF. J is TRBJ2-7 and V is TRBV4-1; possible D gene TRBD1, 6 bases. In germline, CDR1 is MGHRA, CDR2 YSYEKL. This CDR3 has 15 residues. The V and J ends lost 1 base and 1 base respectively, with 11 bases between them.

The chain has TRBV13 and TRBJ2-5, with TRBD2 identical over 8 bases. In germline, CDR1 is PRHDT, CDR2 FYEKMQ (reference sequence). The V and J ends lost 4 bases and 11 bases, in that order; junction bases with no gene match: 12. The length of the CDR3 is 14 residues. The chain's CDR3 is CASSSSGSPGEQYF. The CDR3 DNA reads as TGTGCCAGCAGCTCCAGCGGGAGCCCGGGAGAGCAGTACTTC. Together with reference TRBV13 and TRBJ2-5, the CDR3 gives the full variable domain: AAGVIQSPRHLIKEKRETATLKCYPIPRHDTVYWYQQGPGQDPQFLISFYEKMQSDKGSIPDRFSAQQFSDYHSELNMSSLELGDSALYFCASSSSGSPGEQYFGPGTRLLVL.

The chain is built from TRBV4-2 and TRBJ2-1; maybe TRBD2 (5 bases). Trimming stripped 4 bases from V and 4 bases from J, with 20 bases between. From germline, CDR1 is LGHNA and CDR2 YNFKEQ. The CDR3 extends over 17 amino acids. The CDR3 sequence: CASSPLDRRAPYNEQFF. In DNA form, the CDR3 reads TGTGCCAGCAGCCCCTTAGATCGGCGGGCCCCATACAATGAGCAGTTCTTC.

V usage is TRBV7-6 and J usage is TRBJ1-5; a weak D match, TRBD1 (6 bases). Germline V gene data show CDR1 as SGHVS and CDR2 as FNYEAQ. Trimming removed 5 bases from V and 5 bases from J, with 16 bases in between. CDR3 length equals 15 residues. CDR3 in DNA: TGTGCCAGCAGCCCCCGGGGGGGCTATGATCAGCCCCAGCATTTT. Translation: CASSPRGGYDQPQHF.

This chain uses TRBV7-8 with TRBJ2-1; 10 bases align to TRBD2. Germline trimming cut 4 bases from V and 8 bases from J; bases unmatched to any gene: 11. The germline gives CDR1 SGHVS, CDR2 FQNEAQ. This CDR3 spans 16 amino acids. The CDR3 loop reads CASSSGLVAGGDEQFF. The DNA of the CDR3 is TGTGCCAGCAGCTCGGGGTTAGTAGCGGGAGGCGATGAGCAGTTCTTC.

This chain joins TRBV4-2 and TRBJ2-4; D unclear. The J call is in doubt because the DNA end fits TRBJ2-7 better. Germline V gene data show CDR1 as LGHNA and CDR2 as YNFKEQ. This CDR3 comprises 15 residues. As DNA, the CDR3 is TGTGCCAGCAGCCACCAAGACATCCCCCCTACCGAGCAGTACTTC. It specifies CASSHQDIPPTEQYF.

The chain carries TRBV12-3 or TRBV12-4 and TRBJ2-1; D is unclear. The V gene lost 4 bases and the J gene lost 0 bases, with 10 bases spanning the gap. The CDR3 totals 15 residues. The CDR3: CASSYGVSSYNEQFF. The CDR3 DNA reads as TGTGCCAGCAGTTATGGGGTTAGCTCCTACAATGAGCAGTTCTTC.

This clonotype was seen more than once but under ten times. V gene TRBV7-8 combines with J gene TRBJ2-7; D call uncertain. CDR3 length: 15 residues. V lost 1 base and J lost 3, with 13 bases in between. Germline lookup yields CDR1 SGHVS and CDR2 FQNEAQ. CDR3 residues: CASSLGITAIYEQYF. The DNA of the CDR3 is TGTGCCAGCAGCTTAGGGATAACGGCAATCTACGAGCAGTACTTC.

CDR3 residues: CSVETVDYGYTF. The DNA of the CDR3 is TGCAGCGTTGAAACCGTCGACTATGGCTACACCTTC. The chain is built from TRBV29-1 and TRBJ1-2; D remains unclear. Germline CDR1 is SQVTM and CDR2 is ANQGSEA. The length of the CDR3 is 12 residues. The V gene lost 2 bases and the J gene lost 3 bases, with 7 bases spanning the gap.

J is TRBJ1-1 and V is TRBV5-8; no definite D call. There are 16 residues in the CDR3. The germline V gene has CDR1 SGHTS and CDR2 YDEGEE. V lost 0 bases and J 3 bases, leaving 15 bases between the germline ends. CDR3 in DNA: TGTGCCAGCAGCTTGGTAACCCCCAGTCGGGACACTGAAGCTTTCTTT. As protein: CASSLVTPSRDTEAFF.

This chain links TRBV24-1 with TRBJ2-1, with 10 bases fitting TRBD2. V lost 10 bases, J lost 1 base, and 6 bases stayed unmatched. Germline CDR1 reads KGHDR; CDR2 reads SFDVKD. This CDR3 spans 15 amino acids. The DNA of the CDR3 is TGTGCCACTAGTTGGGGACTAGCGTCCTACAATGAGCAGTTCTTC. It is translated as CATSWGLASYNEQFF.

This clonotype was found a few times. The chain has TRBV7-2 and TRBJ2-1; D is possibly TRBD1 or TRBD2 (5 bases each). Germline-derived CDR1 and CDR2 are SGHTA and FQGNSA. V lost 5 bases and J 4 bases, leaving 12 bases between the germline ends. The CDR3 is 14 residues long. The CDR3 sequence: CASSVRDRYNEQFF. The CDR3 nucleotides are TGTGCCAGCAGCGTCCGGGACCGGTACAATGAGCAGTTCTTC.